This paragraph reports one T cell receptor (beta chain). The antigen is undetermined. Per germline, CDR1 LNHNV and CDR2 YYDKDF (reference sequence). CDR3 length: 13 residues. V lost 5 bases, J lost 9 bases, and 17 bases lay in between. The data were taken from a study of T cell responses to AZD1222 COVID-19 vaccine. The study, taken as a whole, reports: As reported, nearly half of all spike-specific TCRs target variant regions that are unmutated. Donors were chiefly white British, with a greater number of females, and clonal diversity was perhaps underestimated. Of the AZD1222 recipients, only 5 to 7 were seropositive at baseline.

Assay used: immunoSEQ multiplex PCR; TCRdb lists only in-frame clones, some missing. Here the sample spans 130,000 or so clones, just over 90% being singletons. V usage is TRBV15 and J usage is TRBJ2-7, with D tentatively TRBD1 or TRBD2 (6 bases each). The TCR was taken from an adult in good health. The sample consisted of peripheral blood, taken on day 0 of MenACWY control vaccination. CDR3 loop: CATSEGGPRGQYF. The DNA for the CDR3 is TGTGCCACCAGCGAGGGGGGACCGCGGGGGCAGTACTTC.